This T cell receptor beta chain was found in a study of T cells in Graves' hyperthyroidism and ophthalmopathy. This clonotype was observed many times. Germline V gene sequence: CDR1 SGHKS, CDR2 YYEKEE (reference sequence). The V and J ends lost 0 bases and 4 bases, in that order; junction bases with no gene match: 13. The CDR3 runs 17 residues. RNA transcripts served as the template for amplifying TCR beta CDR3 regions. During a first-round RT-PCR of the TCR CDR3, the HTBI primer set was used. MiXCR, applied by TCRdb to the multiplex PCR reads, yields one record per CDR3 protein. In the table there are about 580,000 distinct CDR3 sequences, around 46% of which are singletons.

This TCR came from a woman between 18 and 30 years old with Graves' hyperthyroidism. The V call is TRBV5-5, the J call TRBJ2-7; the match to TRBD1 covers 7 bases. The specimen was peripheral blood or thyroid tissue (not recorded which). CDR3 bases: TGTGCCAGCAGCTTGGCCTTTGGGACAGAGATCCCATACGAGCAGTACTTC. Residues: CASSLAFGTEIPYEQYF.